One sample yielded the 18 T cell receptor beta chains listed below, sequenced in a study of T-cell reconstitution after alpha-beta-depleted transplantation in children. During its preparation, the TCRbeta library received unique molecular identifiers. Using its own MiXCR run on the PCR reads, TCRdb lists one record per CDR3 protein. The sample carries hundreds of thousands of distinct CDR3 sequences, 10% to 15% recorded once. The sample was PBMCs, mostly from graft donor cells, taken 360 days after TCRalphabeta/CD19-depleted stem cell transplant. These receptors came from a male patient aged 5 to 17 who had a stem cell transplant for acute myeloid leukemia, so the T cells may come from the graft donor.

This clonotype turned up a few times. V and J are TRBV12-3 or TRBV12-4 and TRBJ1-1, with 8 bases identical to TRBD1. Trimming cost V 7 bases and J 3 bases; bases outside gene matches: 7. This CDR3 contains 14 residues. CDR3 sequence: CASTPGGQDTEAFF. CDR3 coding DNA: TGTGCCAGCACCCCGGGGGGACAGGACACTGAAGCTTTCTTT.

This clonotype has a handful of counts. J is TRBJ2-7 and V is TRBV5-5; 8 positions agree with TRBD1. The CDR3 sequence is 18 residues long. V shed 0 bases, J shed 0 bases, and the junction held 11 bases outside the gene matches. Germline values: CDR1 SGHKS, CDR2 YYEKEE (reference sequence). In nucleotides, the CDR3 is TGTGCCAGCAGCTTGGCGTTGGACAGGGCCCAGATCTCCTACGAGCAGTACTTC. Protein product: CASSLALDRAQISYEQYF.

The chain employs TRBV29-1 and TRBJ2-5; D is unresolved. Per germline, CDR1 SQVTM and CDR2 ANQGSEA. Trimming took off 6 bases at V and 2 bases at J, with 13 bases between the two ends. This CDR3 comprises 13 residues. The CDR3 region is CSVPIPRQETQYF. For the CDR3, the DNA is TGCAGCGTCCCAATCCCTCGTCAAGAGACCCAGTACTTC.

The chain is built from TRBV9 and TRBJ2-7, with no clear D. From germline, CDR1 is SGDLS and CDR2 YYNGEE. The germline V and J ends were trimmed by 4 bases and 2 bases, with 19 bases remaining between them. The CDR3 runs 16 residues. The CDR3 coding sequence is TGTGCCAGCAGCCCCGCCGGGCTACACCTTACCTACGAGCAGTACTTC. It is translated as CASSPAGLHLTYEQYF.

This clonotype turned up a few times. The chain couples TRBV28 to TRBJ2-1, with D possibly TRBD2 on 6 matching bases. The CDR3 totals 16 residues. CDR1 and CDR2 (germline): MDHEN, SYDVKM. The ends were cut back, 6 bases at V and 2 bases at J, with 17 bases in the middle. The CDR3 DNA reads as TGTGCCAGCAGCTCTCCGGACTACATCACCTACAATGAGCAGTTCTTC. Translation: CASSSPDYITYNEQFF.

Many counts were recorded for this clonotype. This chain uses TRBV5-1 with TRBJ2-1; TRBD2 matches 11 bases. V lost 0 bases and J lost 4; bases outside the gene matches: 12. This CDR3 comprises 19 residues. The V gene's germline CDR1 is SGHRS and CDR2 YFSETQ. The CDR3, as DNA: TGCGCCAGCAGCTTGGTGGCTAGCGGGAGGCCTACTGGGTACAATGAGCAGTTCTTC. Translating it yields CASSLVASGRPTGYNEQFF.

The chain joins TRBV3-1 to TRBJ1-4; D is unresolved. V shed 1 base and J shed 8 bases, with 14 bases lying between them. The germline CDR1 and CDR2 sequences are LGHDT and YNNKEL (reference sequence). The CDR3 sequence is 15 residues long. CDR3 nucleotide sequence: TGTGCCAGCAGCCAAGGGGCCGCTGGAATGGAAAAACTGTTTTTT. Its translation: CASSQGAAGMEKLFF. The entire variable domain, with the rest obtained from reference TRBV3-1 and TRBJ1-4, is as follows: DTAVSQTPKYLVTQMGNDKSIKCEQNLGHDTMYWYKQDSKKFLKIMFSYNNKELIINETVPNRFSPKSPDKAHLNLHINSLELGDSAVYFCASSQGAAGMEKLFFGSGTQLSVL.

This clonotype has at least ten counts. V gene TRBV20-1 combines with J gene TRBJ2-3; D might be TRBD2 (6 bases). Trimming took 3 bases from V and 4 from J, leaving 11 bases between them. Per germline, CDR1 DFQATT and CDR2 SNEGSKA (reference sequence). CDR3 size: 13 residues. CDR3 sequence: CSASGSVPDTQYF. CDR3 bases: TGCAGTGCTAGCGGGAGTGTCCCAGATACGCAGTATTTT.

This clonotype was picked up a small number of times. The rearrangement joins TRBV7-3 to TRBJ1-1, with D perhaps matching TRBD1 (5 bases). V was cut by 2 bases and J by 3 bases, with 10 bases left in between. CDR3 size: 14 residues. The germline gives CDR1 SGHTA, CDR2 FQGTGA. The CDR3 nucleotides read TGTGCCAGCAGCTTACAAGGGGCGGACACTGAAGCTTTCTTT. The encoded protein is CASSLQGADTEAFF.

The genes are TRBV7-2 and TRBJ2-7; D may be TRBD1 or TRBD2 (5 bases each). V was cut by 4 bases and J by 6 bases, with 13 bases left in between. The CDR3 length is 13 residues. CDR1 and CDR2 (germline): SGHTA, FQGNSA. CDR3 DNA sequence: TGTGCCAGCAGCTCTTCCGGGACGGCCGAGCAGTACTTC. Protein sequence: CASSSSGTAEQYF. The entire variable domain, with the rest obtained from reference TRBV7-2 and TRBJ2-7, is as follows: GAGVSQSPSNKVTEKGKDVELRCDPISGHTALYWYRQSLGQGLEFLIYFQGNSAPDKSGLPSDRFSAERTGGSVSTLTIQRTQQEDSAVYLCASSSSGTAEQYFGPGTRLTVT.

This clonotype was recorded many times. The chain carries TRBV20-1 and TRBJ1-5; D is ambiguous. The germline V gene has CDR1 DFQATT and CDR2 SNEGSKA (reference sequence). The CDR3 consists of 14 residues. Trimming shortened V by 4 bases and J by 2 bases, and 12 bases separated the two germline ends. CDR3 coding DNA: TGCAGTGCTATCCGGGCAACCGGCAATCAGCCCCAGCATTTT. Translated, it gives CSAIRATGNQPQHF.

The sample holds a few counts of this clonotype. V is TRBV20-1 and J is TRBJ2-7; D is possibly TRBD1 (6 bases). CDR1 and CDR2 (germline): DFQATT, SNEGSKA (reference sequence). The CDR3 is made up of 12 amino acids. V lost 2 bases to trimming and J lost 3 bases, with 8 bases between them. CDR3 in amino acids: CSARPDSYEQYF. In nucleotides, the CDR3 is TGCAGTGCTAGACCGGACAGCTACGAGCAGTACTTC.

This clonotype turned up a few times. V usage is TRBV29-1 and J usage is TRBJ2-5, with D possibly TRBD2 on 5 matching bases. The ends were cut back, 8 bases at V and 4 bases at J, with 11 bases in the middle. The CDR3 is made up of 11 amino acids. CDR1 is SQVTM and CDR2 is ANQGSEA in the germline V gene. The CDR3 bases are TGCAGCATTTTCCGGGGAGAGACCCAGTACTTC. It codes for CSIFRGETQYF. Combining the CDR3 with reference TRBV29-1 and TRBJ2-5 gives the whole variable domain SAVISQKPSRDICQRGTSLTIQCQVDSQVTMMFWYRQQPGQSLTLIATANQGSEATYESGFVIDKFPISRPNLTFSTLTVSNMSPEDSSIYLCSIFRGETQYFGPGTRLLVL.

The rearrangement links TRBV6-5 to TRBJ1-1, with D possibly TRBD1 on 6 matching bases. The CDR3 runs 15 residues. CDR1 is MNHEY and CDR2 is SVGAGI in the germline V gene. Trimming shortened V by 6 bases and J by 2 bases, and 16 bases separated the two germline ends. For the CDR3, the DNA is TGTGCCAGCAGCCTACTCCCGACAGGTAACACTGAAGCTTTCTTT. It yields the protein CASSLLPTGNTEAFF.

This clonotype appeared a few times. The gene calls are TRBV30 and TRBJ1-1; tentatively, D is TRBD1 (5 bases). This CDR3 has 15 residues. The V end was cut by 0 bases, the J end by 1 base, with 12 bases between. The V gene's germline CDR1 is GTSNPN and CDR2 SVGIG (reference sequence). CDR3: CAWSVLQGSNTEAFF. The DNA for the CDR3 is TGTGCCTGGAGTGTACTGCAGGGATCGAACACTGAAGCTTTCTTT.

This clonotype showed up many times. The gene calls are TRBV29-1 and TRBJ2-5; 11 positions match TRBD2. Unmatched junction bases numbered 8, after V lost 4 bases and J lost 4 bases. The CDR3 has 15 amino acids. CDR1 and CDR2 (germline): SQVTM, ANQGSEA. The CDR3 spells CSVGKPSGRRETQYF. CDR3 in DNA: TGCAGCGTTGGGAAGCCTAGCGGGAGGAGAGAGACCCAGTACTTC.

Many counts were recorded for this clonotype. The chain carries TRBV30 and TRBJ2-2; maybe TRBD2 (5 bases). Between the trimmed V and J ends, which lost 3 bases and 11 bases, there was a span of 10 bases. There are 11 residues in the CDR3. Germline V gene data show CDR1 as GTSNPN and CDR2 as SVGIG (reference sequence). The CDR3 DNA reads as TGTGCCTGGAGCCCCCGGGAAGAGCTGTTTTTT. The encoded protein is CAWSPREELFF.

The chain couples TRBV19 to TRBJ2-2, with D hard to call. CDR1 is LNHDA and CDR2 is SQIVND in the germline V gene (reference sequence). Trimming removed 3 bases at V and 6 bases at J, with 11 bases between. This CDR3 is 14 amino acids long. CDR3 in amino acids: CASSMTRSAGELFF. The DNA for the CDR3 is TGTGCCAGTAGTATGACCCGGTCTGCCGGGGAGCTGTTTTTT. Full variable domain (remainder filled in from reference TRBV19 and TRBJ2-2): DGGITQSPKYLFRKEGQNVTLSCEQNLNHDAMYWYRQDPGQGLRLIYYSQIVNDFQKGDIAEGYSVSREKKESFPLTVTSAQKNPTAFYLCASSMTRSAGELFFGEGSRLTVL.